A single TCR beta chain is shown here with its context. Its antigen is undetermined. As to time point: patch test 3, about 24 weeks after DPC sensitization. Treatment noted: therapeutic diphenylcyclopropenone sensitization with weekly scalp DPC. The data were obtained in a study of human T cells and chemical hapten exposure. Study background: Alopecia areata, totalis or universalis affected patients who were mostly female. Study results and caveats: Expanded TCRs showed more large CDR3 clusters than pre-sensitization or healthy control sets. Patch test score tracked positively with PT1 expanded TCR counts.

Trimming pared 6 bases from V and 2 bases from J, leaving 16 bases between. The CDR3 covers 15 residues. In germline, CDR1 is MGHDK, CDR2 SYGVNS. The library tagged each cDNA molecule with unique molecular identifiers. TCRdb called the RACE reads again in MiXCR, with one record for every CDR3 protein. This sample has about 190,000 distinct CDR3 sequences, with under 25% found just once. The TCR comes from a woman in her thirties or forties with alopecia areata. Some clones in this sample may be carry-over from other donors' samples. The chain carries TRBV25-1 and TRBJ2-5; D may be TRBD2 (6 bases). The source material was whole blood, sampled in connection with sensitization to the hapten diphenylcyclopropenone (DPC). This CDR3 is CASSREGGQQETQYF. The CDR3 DNA is TGTGCCAGCAGCCGCGAAGGAGGGCAGCAAGAGACCCAGTACTTC.